The 29 T cell receptor beta chains below were found in one sample sequenced in a study of tissue T cells after allogeneic stem cell transplantation. Generated by immunoSEQ multiplex PCR, the TCRdb table keeps only in-frame clones and is missing some. The sample has roughly 1,600 clones; approximately 52% are singletons. Time point: mouse harvest day 14 after allogeneic transplant. Mouse grafts combined 10^7 T-cell-depleted bone marrow cells with 10^6 splenic CD5+ T cells. Material: spleen. These receptors came from a female BALB/c mouse given C57BL/6 T cells with graft-versus-host disease after an allogeneic hematopoietic cell transplant.

With regard to this clone: Gene names refer to mouse genes. The missing CDR3 end, 1 residue past where the read stops, is filled in from the germline J gene. This chain connects TRBV14 to TRBJ1-1; D ambiguous. V was pared by 4 bases and J by 7 bases, with 8 bases between. The CDR3 spans 11 residues. Germline CDR1 is SGHDT and CDR2 is FRDEAV. CDR3 DNA, as far as it was read: TGTGCCAGCAGTCCCCACAGAGAAGTCTTC. Translating it yields CASSPHREVF. The whole CDR3 protein reads CASSPHREVFF.

The table lists this clone with a count of one. Gene names are mouse gene names. From the germline J gene comes the end of the CDR3, since the read stops 1 residue before it. The rearrangement joins TRBV3 to TRBJ2-4; 9 nucleotides line up with TRBD2. The CDR3 has 14 amino acids. V gave up 5 bases and J gave up 5 bases; unmatched junction bases: 5. The germline V gene encodes CDR1 SNHLY and CDR2 FYNGKV (reference sequence). Here the CDR3 reads CASSPTGGGNTLYF. The part of the CDR3 DNA that was read is TGTGCCAGCAGCCCGACTGGGGGAGGAAACACCTTGTAC.

The table lists this clone with a count of one. Each gene name is a mouse one. The CDR3 end falls 1 residue outside the read, so it is completed with the germline J gene. The chain employs TRBV15 and TRBJ2-5, with TRBD2 matching over 12 bases. The CDR3 runs to 14 residues. The V gene's germline CDR1 is SGHND and CDR2 FRSKSL. J gave up 3 bases and V 6 bases, and 1 base lay outside the gene matches. CDR3 DNA (partial): TGTGCCAGCAGGGACTGGGGGGGTCAAGACACCCAGTAC. Protein sequence: CASRDWGGQDTQY. The full CDR3 protein reads CASRDWGGQDTQYF.

This clone is deemed large. Gene names refer to mouse genes. The DNA ends 1 residue before the CDR3 does, and the rest of the CDR3 is filled in from the germline J gene. This rearrangement joins TRBV2 to TRBJ2-7, with TRBD2 identical over 8 bases. Looked up from germline, CDR1 is LGHNA and CDR2 is YSYQKL. Germline trimming cut 0 bases from V and 5 bases from J; bases unmatched to any gene: 6. The CDR3 extends over 15 amino acids. The CDR3 is CASSQDRLGGDEQYF. CDR3 bases read: TGTGCCAGCAGCCAAGATCGGCTGGGGGGAGATGAACAGTAC.

This clone has just a few counts. Here the gene names and germline are mouse. The CDR3 end lies 1 residue beyond the end of the read and is filled in from the germline J gene. The V gene is TRBV13-2, the J gene TRBJ2-5; a weak D match, TRBD1 (6 bases). The CDR3 contains 13 residues. CDR1 NNHNN and CDR2 SYGAGS come from the germline V gene (reference sequence). Trimming shortened V by 2 bases and J by 4 bases, and 8 bases separated the two germline ends. The CDR3 DNA, read in part, is TGTGCCAGCGGTGACAGGGGTGAAGACACCCAGTAC. Translated: CASGDRGEDTQY. The full CDR3 sequence reads CASGDRGEDTQYF.

About this clone itself: Genes and germline are mouse. The read halts 1 residue ahead of the CDR3 end, with the missing end drawn from the germline J gene. The chain uses TRBV5 and TRBJ2-1; 7 nucleotides agree with TRBD1. Germline V gives CDR1 LGHNA, CDR2 YNLKQL (reference sequence). The CDR3 has 15 residues. V lost 0 bases, J lost 3 bases, and 2 bases stayed unmatched. CDR3 DNA (partial): TGTGCCAGCAGCCAAGAGGGACAGATCTATGCTGAGCAGTTC. Translation: CASSQEGQIYAEQF. The full CDR3 reads CASSQEGQIYAEQFF.

As for this clone: The gene names given are mouse names. The sequence runs out 1 residue before the end of the CDR3; the remainder is reconstructed from the germline J gene. The V gene is TRBV13-2, the J gene TRBJ2-3; 7 bases map to TRBD2. The CDR3 consists of 15 residues. Germline assignment: CDR1 NNHNN and CDR2 SYGAGS (reference sequence). V was clipped by 3 bases and J by 0 bases; unmatched bases: 4. CDR3 region: CASGVSGGSAETLYF. The CDR3 DNA, read in part, is TGTGCCAGCGGTGTCTCGGGGGGGAGTGCAGAAACGCTGTAT.

This clone has a handful of counts. Germline and genes: mouse. The read finishes 1 residue shy of the CDR3 end, and the germline J gene is used to complete it. The chain is built from TRBV2 and TRBJ2-7, with D unclear. Per the germline V gene, CDR1 is LGHNA and CDR2 is YSYQKL. Trimming cost V 0 bases and J 2 bases, with 5 bases left between them. The CDR3 totals 13 residues. The CDR3 bases that were read are TGTGCCAGCAGCCAAGATTTACCCTATGAACAGTAC. Translating gives CASSQDLPYEQY. The whole CDR3 sequence reads CASSQDLPYEQYF.

About this clone itself: These gene names are mouse names. The CDR3 end falls 1 residue outside the read, so it is completed with the germline J gene. The chain uses TRBV2 and TRBJ1-3, with 10 bases aligning to TRBD1. The germline V gene encodes CDR1 LGHNA and CDR2 YSYQKL. V trimming: 10 bases; J trimming: 4 bases; junction bases outside the gene matches: 4. The CDR3 covers 13 residues. CDR3 DNA, as far as it was read: TGTGCCACCCGGGACAGGGGAGGAAATACGCTCTAT. It yields the protein CATRDRGGNTLY. The CDR3 reads in full as CATRDRGGNTLYF. Based on the CDR3 plus reference TRBV2 and TRBJ1-3, the full variable domain is DPKIIQKPKYLVAVTGSEKILICEQYLGHNAMYWYRQSAKKPLEFMFSYSYQKLMDNQTASSRFQPQSSKKNHLDLQITALKPDDSATYFCATRDRGGNTLYFGEGSRLIVV.

Note on this clone: Gene labels here are mouse ones. The CDR3 region is CASSFVGAQDTQYF. The sequenced part of the CDR3 DNA is TGTGCAAGCAGCTTCGTGGGGGCGCAAGACACCCAGTAC. The V and J genes are TRBV16 and TRBJ2-5; TRBD1 or TRBD2 may be the D gene (6 bases each). The read finishes 1 residue shy of the CDR3 end, and the germline J gene is used to complete it. The CDR3 is made up of 14 amino acids. The ends were cut back, 3 bases at V and 3 bases at J, with 10 bases in the middle. Germline assignment: CDR1 SGHSA and CDR2 FRNQAP.

For this clone: The genes and germline here are from mouse. The read stops 1 residue short of the end of the CDR3; the missing end is completed from the germline J gene. This chain uses TRBV19 with TRBJ2-4, with TRBD2 matching 14 bases. CDR3 length: 17 residues. The trim removed 5 bases at V and 1 base at J, leaving 6 bases unmatched. Germline CDR1 and CDR2: FNHDT and SITEND (reference sequence). The CDR3 bases that were read are TGTGCCAGCAGCTGGGACTGGGGGGGCGGCGGTCAAAACACCTTGTAC. Protein sequence: CASSWDWGGGGQNTLY. The full CDR3 is CASSWDWGGGGQNTLYF.

Only one count was recorded for this clone. Any gene name here is a mouse gene name. Read coverage stops 1 residue before the CDR3 terminus; the germline J gene supplies the remainder. The V and J genes are TRBV17 and TRBJ2-2; 9 bases align to TRBD1. This CDR3 has 16 amino acids. Germline V gives CDR1 MNHDT, CDR2 YYDKIL. Trimming cost V 3 bases and J 0 bases; bases outside gene matches: 2. The CDR3 spells CASSSRDRANTGQLYF. The sequenced CDR3 bases are TGTGCTAGCAGTAGCCGGGACAGGGCAAACACCGGGCAGCTCTAC.

In its sample, this clone was seen a few times. Gene names are mouse gene names. The read terminates 1 residue ahead of where the CDR3 ends, so the germline J gene completes it. The chain employs TRBV19 and TRBJ2-5; D is unresolved. From germline, CDR1 is FNHDT and CDR2 SITEND (reference sequence). The CDR3 runs to 13 residues. Trimming removed 1 base from V and 3 bases from J, with 6 bases in between. CDR3 sequence: CASSIIQQDTQYF. The DNA read from the CDR3 is TGTGCCAGCAGTATAATCCAGCAAGACACCCAGTAC.

A remark on this clone: Genes and germline are mouse. The sequenced fragment ends 1 residue before the CDR3 boundary, so the rest is inferred from the germline J gene. The J gene is TRBJ1-6, the V gene TRBV2; no reliable D call. TRBJ1-6 is an ORF; its function is uncertain. The CDR3 length is 13 residues. The germline V gene has CDR1 LGHNA and CDR2 YSYQKL. Trimming left V 8 bases short and J 2 bases short, with 7 bases between. The CDR3 sequence: CASGGPYNSPLYF. CDR3 DNA, as far as it was read: TGTGCCAGCGGCGGTCCCTATAATTCGCCCCTCTAC.

Notes on this clone: The genes are named according to mouse. The read ends 1 residue early relative to the CDR3; the germline J gene fills the gap. The V gene is TRBV19, the J gene TRBJ1-2, with TRBD1 as a possible D gene (6 bases). V was clipped by 5 bases and J by 0 bases, with 8 bases between them. CDR1 is FNHDT and CDR2 is SITEND in the germline V gene (reference sequence). This CDR3 region has 13 residues. The sequenced part of the CDR3 DNA is TGTGCCAGCAGCTACAGGGCAAACTCCGACTACACC. Translation: CASSYRANSDYT. The whole CDR3 protein is CASSYRANSDYTF.

With regard to this clone: Each gene name is a mouse one. CDR3 amino acids: CASSLGINERLFF. The CDR3 DNA, read in part, is TGTGCCAGCAGCTTAGGCATCAACGAAAGATTATTT. This chain links TRBV3 with TRBJ1-4; no definite D call. Read sequence stops 1 residue before the CDR3 end, and the germline J gene provides the missing end. The length of the CDR3 is 13 residues. The germline gives CDR1 SNHLY, CDR2 FYNGKV (reference sequence). V gave up 1 base and J gave up 4 bases, with 4 bases separating them.

As to this clone: Gene names are the mouse ones. The read gets to within 1 residue of the CDR3 end, and the germline J gene fills in the rest. The rearrangement links TRBV26 to TRBJ2-5; D possibly uses TRBD1 or TRBD2 (6 bases each). Trimming removed 4 bases from V and 6 bases from J, with 11 bases in between. This CDR3 has 13 amino acids. Germline V lookup: CDR1 KGHPV, CDR2 FQNQEV (reference sequence). The CDR3 sequence is CASSRGGRDTQYF. The sequenced part of the CDR3 DNA is TGTGCCAGCAGTCGTGGGGGCAGGGACACCCAGTAC.

This clone is labeled large. Here the gene names and germline are mouse. The read stops 1 residue short of the end of the CDR3; the missing end is completed from the germline J gene. This sequence joins TRBV16 and TRBJ1-3, with D perhaps matching TRBD1 (6 bases). The CDR3 covers 15 residues. V gave up 2 bases and J gave up 0 bases, with 8 bases separating them. Germline V CDR1 and CDR2: SGHSA, FRNQAP. The CDR3 reads CASSLRDTSGNTLYF. The part of the CDR3 DNA that was read is TGTGCAAGCAGCTTACGGGACACTTCTGGAAATACGCTCTAT.

About this clone itself: Gene names refer to mouse genes. The DNA ends 1 residue before the CDR3 does, and the rest of the CDR3 is filled in from the germline J gene. J is TRBJ1-1 and V is TRBV29; D might be TRBD1 (6 bases). The V end lost 0 bases, the J end lost 5 bases, and 10 bases lay between the germline ends. The CDR3 sequence is 14 residues long. Germline V gene lookup returns CDR1 MSHET and CDR2 SYDVDS. CDR3 bases read: TGTGCTAGCAGTTTATCCAGGGGAGGGACAGAAGTCTTC. This codes for CASSLSRGGTEVF. The full-length CDR3 reads as CASSLSRGGTEVFF. Complete variable domain (other parts from reference TRBV29 and TRBJ1-1): DMKVTQMPRYLIKRMGENVLLECGQDMSHETMYWYRQDPGLGLQLIYISYDVDSNSEGDIPKGYRVSRKKREHFSLILDSAKTNQTSVYFCASSLSRGGTEVFFGKGTRLTVV.

Points on this clone: Gene names refer to mouse genes. Sequencing ends 1 residue short of the CDR3 end; the germline J gene provides the rest. The chain links TRBV13-2 to TRBJ2-1, with TRBD2 matching over 9 bases. This CDR3 region has 16 residues. V was pared by 3 bases and J by 3 bases, with 7 bases of the junction left unmatched. Germline CDR1 reads NNHNN; CDR2 reads SYGAGS (reference sequence). The sequenced CDR3 bases are TGTGCCAGCGGTGGTTGGGGGGGCGCAGGCTATGCTGAGCAGTTC. It is translated as CASGGWGGAGYAEQF. In full, the CDR3 reads CASGGWGGAGYAEQFF.

A remark on this clone: Each gene name is a mouse one. The sequenced fragment ends 1 residue before the CDR3 boundary, so the rest is inferred from the germline J gene. The chain joins TRBV1 to TRBJ2-2, with D perhaps TRBD2 (6 bases). The CDR3 loop spans 13 amino acids. V lost 3 bases and J 5 bases, leaving 7 bases between the germline ends. Per the germline V gene, CDR1 is NSQYPW and CDR2 is LRSPGD (reference sequence). CDR3 sequence reads: CTCSAGGTGQLYF. CDR3 DNA, as far as it was read: TGCACCTGCAGTGCGGGGGGAACCGGGCAGCTCTAC.

Points on this clone: Mouse germline and gene names are used. The CDR3 is cut off 1 residue early in the read; its end comes from the germline J gene. The chain employs TRBV3 and TRBJ2-3, with TRBD1 as a possible D gene (7 bases). Germline CDR1 is SNHLY and CDR2 is FYNGKV (reference sequence). Trimming took off 0 bases at V and 1 base at J, with 8 bases between the two ends. The CDR3 has 15 amino acids. The CDR3 bases that were read are TGTGCCAGCAGCTTAGCAGGGGGCGGTGCAGAAACGCTGTAT. It encodes CASSLAGGGAETLY. The whole CDR3 is CASSLAGGGAETLYF.

Points on this clone: Gene labels here are mouse ones. The read terminates 1 residue before the CDR3 end, so the remaining end is supplied by the germline J gene. The chain couples TRBV5 to TRBJ2-7; 9 bases are a match to TRBD1. CDR3 length: 13 residues. Trimming removed 6 bases from V and 4 bases from J; junction bases left unmatched: 4. CDR1 and CDR2 from the germline V gene are LGHNA and YNLKQL (reference sequence). CDR3 DNA, as far as it was read: TGTGCCAGCAGAGGGGACAGGGCTTATGAACAGTAC. Its translation: CASRGDRAYEQY. In full, the CDR3 reads CASRGDRAYEQYF.

With respect to this clone: Genes and germline come from the mouse. The CDR3 is cut off 1 residue early in the read; its end comes from the germline J gene. The genes are TRBV2 and TRBJ2-5; D remains unclear. Germline CDR1 LGHNA, CDR2 YSYQKL. The CDR3 has 12 amino acids. Trimming pared 0 bases from V and 10 bases from J, leaving 8 bases between. The CDR3: CASSQDRLPQYF. The covered CDR3 bases are TGTGCCAGCAGCCAAGACCGCCTCCCCCAGTAC.

Concerning this clone: The germline and genes are mouse ones. CDR3 DNA (partial): TGCACCTGCAGTGCCCCGAGTGCAGAAACGCTGTAT. Translated: CTCSAPSAETLY. The whole CDR3 is CTCSAPSAETLYF. The V gene is TRBV1, the J gene TRBJ2-3; D unresolved. The read ends 1 residue shy of where the CDR3 ends; the end is completed using the germline J gene. Germline-derived CDR1 and CDR2 are NSQYPW and LRSPGD (reference sequence). The CDR3 is 13 residues long. Trimming shortened V by 3 bases and J by 0 bases, and 4 bases separated the two germline ends.

Concerning this clone itself: Gene names denote mouse genes. The CDR3 end is not reached by the read, which stops 1 residue before it; the germline J gene fills it in. This chain links TRBV17 with TRBJ1-1, with D possibly matching TRBD1 (6 bases). This CDR3 comprises 14 residues. The germline CDR1 and CDR2 sequences are MNHDT and YYDKIL. V lost 2 bases to trimming and J lost 5 bases, with 12 bases between them. The sequenced part of the CDR3 DNA is TGTGCTAGCAGTAGACGGGGGGCAAGGACAGAAGTCTTC. Protein: CASSRRGARTEVF. The full CDR3 reads CASSRRGARTEVFF.

This clone ranks as medium-sized. Gene names and germline refer to mouse. The CDR3 end lies 1 residue beyond the end of the read and is filled in from the germline J gene. The chain recombines TRBV13-3 with TRBJ1-3, with 9 bases matching TRBD1. The CDR3 has 15 amino acids. CDR1 and CDR2 (germline): NNHDY, SYVADS. Trimming took 4 bases from V and 3 from J; bases not matched to a gene: 5. The chain's CDR3 is CASSLRDRVGNTLYF. The CDR3 bases that were read are TGTGCCAGCAGTCTCCGGGACAGGGTTGGAAATACGCTCTAT. Together with reference TRBV13-3 and TRBJ1-3, the CDR3 gives the full variable domain: EAAVTQSPRSKVAVTGGKVTLSCHQTNNHDYMYWYRQDTGHGLRLIHYSYVADSTEKGDIPDGYKASRPSQENFSLILELASLSQTAVYFCASSLRDRVGNTLYFGEGSRLIVV.

A word on this clone: Each gene name is a mouse one. The CDR3 end falls 1 residue outside the read, so it is completed with the germline J gene. V and J are TRBV2 and TRBJ2-2, with 8 bases identical to TRBD1. Trimming cost V 2 bases and J 5 bases; bases outside gene matches: 4. Germline CDR1 is LGHNA and CDR2 is YSYQKL. The CDR3 is 15 residues long. The CDR3 loop is CASSQQGAQTGQLYF. The CDR3 DNA, read in part, is TGTGCCAGCAGCCAACAGGGGGCGCAGACCGGGCAGCTCTAC.

Turning to this clone: Given a far larger clone just one base away, this is likely a sequencing read error. The listed genes are named as in mouse. The DNA ends 1 residue before the CDR3 does, and the rest of the CDR3 is filled in from the germline J gene. This rearrangement joins TRBV16 to TRBJ2-1; 7 bases agree with TRBD2. Germline values: CDR1 SGHSA, CDR2 FRNQAP. This CDR3 has 14 amino acids. The CDR3 DNA, read in part, is TGTGCCAGCAGCTTGACTGGGAACTATGCCGAGCAGTTC. Amino acids: CASSLTGNYAEQF. The entire CDR3 protein is CASSLTGNYAEQFF. Combining the CDR3 with reference TRBV16 and TRBJ2-1 gives the whole variable domain NAGVIQTPRHKVTGKGQEATLWCEPISGHSAVFWYRQTIVQGLEFLTYFRNQAPIDDSGMPKERFSAQMPNQSHSTLKIQSTQPQDSAVYLCASSLTGNYAEQFFGPGTRLTVL.